This passage covers 2 T cell receptor beta chains from one sample sequenced in a study of blood T cell repertoires in COVID-19. TCRdb keeps only in-frame clones here, not all; method: immunoSEQ multiplex PCR. The table records a few hundred thousand clones, about 90% of them present only once. Sequencing was performed on PBMCs or T cells enriched from blood (not recorded which). Every receptor here comes from a human donor in a cohort exposed to, infected with or recovered from COVID-19 (not recorded which). The donor label of this sample is uncertain.

The chain carries TRBV5-1 and TRBJ1-2; 10 bases map to TRBD1. Germline CDR1 reads SGHRS; CDR2 reads YFSETQ. The ends lost 5 bases at V and 5 bases at J; junction bases unmatched: 9. CDR3 size: 15 residues. CDR3 DNA sequence: TGCGCCAGCAGGTCCGGGACAGGGGAAGGGTATGGCTACACCTTC. This sequence encodes CASRSGTGEGYGYTF.

This chain joins TRBV18 and TRBJ2-7; TRBD1 matches 9 bases. CDR1 is KGHSH and CDR2 is LQKENI in the germline V gene. V trimming: 6 bases; J trimming: 3 bases; junction bases outside the gene matches: 6. CDR3 length equals 14 residues. The CDR3 loop reads CASSTTGGVYEQYF. As DNA, the CDR3 is TGTGCCAGCTCCACGACAGGGGGAGTCTACGAGCAGTACTTC.